This section outlines one T cell receptor beta chain sequence together with its context. What it binds is unknown. This record comes from a study of cytomegalovirus exposure and HLA in healthy donors. The data were produced by immunoSEQ multiplex PCR, yet TCRdb's version contains in-frame clones alone and is incomplete. The profile shows some 66,000 clones, 95% to 98% of them singletons. Study results and caveats: Rarity characterized most TCR sequences, yet some public TCRs appeared in many donors.

Sequenced sample: PBMCs. The sequence derives from a woman between 18 and 29 years old in good health and CMV-seropositive.

The CDR3 loop is CASSYSPRGNTIYF. The CDR3 coding sequence is TGTGCCAGCAGTTACTCCCCTCGGGGAAACACCATATATTTT. The genes are TRBV6-5 and TRBJ1-3; no firm D call. This CDR3 contains 14 residues. Germline V lookup: CDR1 MNHEY, CDR2 SVGAGI. V lost 0 bases and J lost 4, with 7 bases in between.